A selection of T cell receptor beta chains follows, all from one sample in a study of regulatory T cells. Sequencing used immunoSEQ multiplex PCR; TCRdb keeps in-frame clones, though not all of them. The table records tens of thousands of clones, around 89% of them present only once. Material: conventional CD4+ T cells sorted from blood. The receptors shown here come from a person aged 18 to 35 with CD3G deficiency. Each CDR3 is given with its conserved first and last residue.

V: TRBV6-1
CDR3: CASSTGLSLPQHF

V: TRBV10-3
CDR3: CAISAGRGAYEQYF

V: TRBV6-1
CDR3: CASRSTGDQPQHF

V: TRBV28
CDR3: CASTSGPSYNEQFF

V: TRBV6-1
CDR3: CASSWAGGPSEQFF

V: TRBV10-3
CDR3: CAISESDRGKQYF

V: TRBV6-6
CDR3: CASRAGGVDEQYF

V: TRBV7-9
CDR3: CASSRQGPNEQFF

V: TRBV5-1
CDR3: CASSSGERGAGETQYF

V: TRBV11-2
CDR3: CASSFGLLYEQYF

V: TRBV6-1
CDR3: CASSVVPGYEQYF

V: TRBV5-1
CDR3: CASRLQGGPDTQYF

V: TRBV5-3
CDR3: CARSLPSQETQYF

V: TRBV19
CDR3: CASSIAAGSSNQPQHF

V: TRBV6-1
CDR3: CASRRENRYGYTF

V: TRBV10-2
CDR3: CASSGQAPGEPFF

V: TRBV28
CDR3: CASSRGGHFSQPQHF

V: TRBV5-1
CDR3: CASSLGTGGEQYF

V: TRBV19
CDR3: CASSRTGRFYNEQFF

V: TRBV6-6
CDR3: CASSTGPSGANVLTF

V: TRBV28
CDR3: CASSLWARGANEQYF

V: TRBV28
CDR3: CASRSGNTEAFF

V: TRBV11-2
CDR3: CASSLGQGTPYEQYF

V: TRBV5-1
CDR3: CASSFDRPFYEQYF

V: TRBV11-2
CDR3: CASSPSGREQYF

V: TRBV6-1
CDR3: CASSLLGGQNYGYTF

V: TRBV7-8
CDR3: CASSLGVASRGEQYF

V: TRBV18
CDR3: CASSPQLAVSTDTQYF

V: TRBV10-2
CDR3: CASSEQGLQPQHF

V: TRBV9
CDR3: CASSVGGGHTGELFF

V: TRBV28
CDR3: CASSPRRAVRNQPQHF

V: TRBV28
CDR3: CASGGLTNYGYTF

V: TRBV18
CDR3: CASSEWGTYGYTF

V: TRBV6-6
CDR3: CASSSLAAYNEQFF

V: TRBV6-1
CDR3: CASSAGTNKPGYTF

V: TRBV5-1
CDR3: CASSPGTGRETQYF

V: TRBV11-2
CDR3: CASSLDRDTEAFF

V: TRBV28
CDR3: CASSLGQGNYGYTF

V: TRBV5-1
CDR3: CASSLAGFPYRENNAGELFF

V: TRBV20-1
CDR3: CSASGQETQYF

V: TRBV7-9
CDR3: CASSLARVVTGELFF

V: TRBV5-1
CDR3: CASSFQGAGGETQYF

V: TRBV19
CDR3: CASSRGVDTGELFF

V: TRBV5-1
CDR3: CASSSNRGLEQYF

V: TRBV28
CDR3: CASSFDRGRLNF

V: TRBV23-1
CDR3: CASSRLPYEQYF

V: TRBV6-6
CDR3: CASSTGSSYEQYF

V: TRBV19
CDR3: CASSINLGLRRSHEQFF

V: TRBV7-9
CDR3: CASSPRQGGSEQYF

V: TRBV6-1
CDR3: CASISEGYEQYF

V: TRBV19
CDR3: CASSKPAGEQFF

V: TRBV11-2
CDR3: CASSLPRETQYF

V: TRBV7-9
CDR3: CVSSSGGPQGEQYF

V: TRBV6-6
CDR3: CASSYRDSEKLFF

V: TRBV28
CDR3: CASSSPGGGKYIQYF

V: TRBV28
CDR3: CASSFNTGELFF

V: TRBV6-9
CDR3: CASSLLAGVPTDTQYF

V: TRBV20-1
CDR3: CSVTQGNEQYF

V: TRBV6-1
CDR3: CASSEDWGANVLTF